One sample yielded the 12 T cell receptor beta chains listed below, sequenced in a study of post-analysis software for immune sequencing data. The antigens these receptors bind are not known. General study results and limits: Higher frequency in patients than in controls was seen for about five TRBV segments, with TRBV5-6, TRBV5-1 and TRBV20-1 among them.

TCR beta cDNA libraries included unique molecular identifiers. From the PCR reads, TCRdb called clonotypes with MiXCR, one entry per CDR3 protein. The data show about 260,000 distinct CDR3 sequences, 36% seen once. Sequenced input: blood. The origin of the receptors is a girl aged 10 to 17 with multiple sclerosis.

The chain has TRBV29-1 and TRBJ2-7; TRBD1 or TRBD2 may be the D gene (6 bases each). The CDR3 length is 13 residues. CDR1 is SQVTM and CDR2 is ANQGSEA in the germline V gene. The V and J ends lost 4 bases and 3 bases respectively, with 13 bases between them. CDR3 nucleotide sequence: TGCAGCGTTGGGCGGGACACGGACTACGAGCAGTACTTC. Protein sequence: CSVGRDTDYEQYF.

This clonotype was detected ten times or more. CDR3 in amino acids: CASSWGQANQPQHF. DNA of the CDR3: TGTGCCAGCAGTTGGGGACAGGCCAATCAGCCCCAGCATTTT. The chain combines TRBV12-3 or TRBV12-4 with TRBJ1-5, with 8 bases fitting TRBD1. With V trimmed by 4 bases and J by 3 bases, 2 bases remained unmatched. This CDR3 contains 14 residues.

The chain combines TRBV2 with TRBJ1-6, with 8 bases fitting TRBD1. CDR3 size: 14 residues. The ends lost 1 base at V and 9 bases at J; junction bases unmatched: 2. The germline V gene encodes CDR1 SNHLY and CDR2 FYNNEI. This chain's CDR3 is CASSEGTGGSPLHF. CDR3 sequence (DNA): TGTGCCAGCAGTGAAGGCACAGGGGGTTCACCCCTCCACTTT.

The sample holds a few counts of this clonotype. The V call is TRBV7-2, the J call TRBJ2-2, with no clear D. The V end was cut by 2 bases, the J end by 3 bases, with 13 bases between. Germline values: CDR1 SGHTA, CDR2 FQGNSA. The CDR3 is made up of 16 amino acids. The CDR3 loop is CASSLYWASDTGELFF. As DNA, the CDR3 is TGTGCCAGCAGCTTATATTGGGCCTCGGACACCGGGGAGCTGTTTTTT.

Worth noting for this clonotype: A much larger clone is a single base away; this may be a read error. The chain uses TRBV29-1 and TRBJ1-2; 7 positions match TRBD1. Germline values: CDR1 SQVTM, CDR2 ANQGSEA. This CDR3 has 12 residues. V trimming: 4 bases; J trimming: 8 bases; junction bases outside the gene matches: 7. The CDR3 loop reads CSVAPGTVGYTF. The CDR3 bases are TGCAGCGTTGCCCCCGGGACAGTGGGCTACACCTTC.

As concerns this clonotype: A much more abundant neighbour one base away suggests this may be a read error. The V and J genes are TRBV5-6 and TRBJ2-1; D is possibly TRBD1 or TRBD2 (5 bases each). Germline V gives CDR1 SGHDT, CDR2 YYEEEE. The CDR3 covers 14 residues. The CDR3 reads CASSLGGAHNKQFF. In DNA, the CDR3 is TGTGCCAGCAGCTTGGGAGGGGCCCACAATAAGCAGTTCTTC.

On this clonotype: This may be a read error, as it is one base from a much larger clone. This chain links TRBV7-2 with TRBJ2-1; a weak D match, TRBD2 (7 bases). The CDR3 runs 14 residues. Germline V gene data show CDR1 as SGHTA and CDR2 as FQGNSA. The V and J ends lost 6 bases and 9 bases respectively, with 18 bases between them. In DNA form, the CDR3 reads TGTGCCAGCAGAGGAGAGGGGGGGATAGGTGAGCAGTTCTTC. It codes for CASRGEGGIGEQFF. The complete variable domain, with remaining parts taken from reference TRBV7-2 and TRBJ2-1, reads GAGVSQSPSNKVTEKGKDVELRCDPISGHTALYWYRQSLGQGLEFLIYFQGNSAPDKSGLPSDRFSAERTGGSVSTLTIQRTQQEDSAVYLCASRGEGGIGEQFFGPGTRLTVL.

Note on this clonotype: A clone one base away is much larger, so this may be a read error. The CDR3 nucleotides read TGTGCCAGCAGTCAGGGGACAGACTACAATGAGCAGTTCTTC. This translates into CASSQGTDYNEQFF. The chain uses TRBV6-6 and TRBJ2-1; 7 bases fit TRBD1. The V and J ends lost 5 bases and 3 bases, in that order; junction bases with no gene match: 4. The CDR3 length is 14 residues. Germline V gives CDR1 MNHNY, CDR2 SVGAGI (reference sequence).

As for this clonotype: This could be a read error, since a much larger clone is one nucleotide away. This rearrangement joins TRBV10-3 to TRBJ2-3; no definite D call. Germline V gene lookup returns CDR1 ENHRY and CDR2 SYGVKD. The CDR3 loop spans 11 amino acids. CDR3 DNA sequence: TGTGCCGTCAGAGAGTCAGATACGCAGTATTTT. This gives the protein CAVRESDTQYF.

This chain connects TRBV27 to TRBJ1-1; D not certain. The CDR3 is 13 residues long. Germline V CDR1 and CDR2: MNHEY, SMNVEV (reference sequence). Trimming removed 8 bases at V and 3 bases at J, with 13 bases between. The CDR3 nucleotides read TGTGCCAGCCGTAACCCTCTGGACACTGAAGCTTTCTTT. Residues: CASRNPLDTEAFF.

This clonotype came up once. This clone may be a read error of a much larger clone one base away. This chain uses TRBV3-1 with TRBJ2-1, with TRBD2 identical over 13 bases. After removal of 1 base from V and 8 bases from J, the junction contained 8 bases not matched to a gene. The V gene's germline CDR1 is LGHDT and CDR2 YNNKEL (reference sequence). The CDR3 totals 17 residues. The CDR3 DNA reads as TGTGCCAGCAGCCAAGCGCCCGGACTAGCGGGGGAGGATGAGCAGTTCTTC. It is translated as CASSQAPGLAGEDEQFF.

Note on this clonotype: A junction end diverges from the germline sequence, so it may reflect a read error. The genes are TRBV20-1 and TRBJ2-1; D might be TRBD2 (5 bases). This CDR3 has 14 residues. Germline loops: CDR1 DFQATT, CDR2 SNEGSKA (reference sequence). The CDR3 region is CSAEEEADYNDQFF. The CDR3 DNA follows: TGCAGTGCTGAGGAGGAGGCAGACTACAATGATCAGTTCTTC.